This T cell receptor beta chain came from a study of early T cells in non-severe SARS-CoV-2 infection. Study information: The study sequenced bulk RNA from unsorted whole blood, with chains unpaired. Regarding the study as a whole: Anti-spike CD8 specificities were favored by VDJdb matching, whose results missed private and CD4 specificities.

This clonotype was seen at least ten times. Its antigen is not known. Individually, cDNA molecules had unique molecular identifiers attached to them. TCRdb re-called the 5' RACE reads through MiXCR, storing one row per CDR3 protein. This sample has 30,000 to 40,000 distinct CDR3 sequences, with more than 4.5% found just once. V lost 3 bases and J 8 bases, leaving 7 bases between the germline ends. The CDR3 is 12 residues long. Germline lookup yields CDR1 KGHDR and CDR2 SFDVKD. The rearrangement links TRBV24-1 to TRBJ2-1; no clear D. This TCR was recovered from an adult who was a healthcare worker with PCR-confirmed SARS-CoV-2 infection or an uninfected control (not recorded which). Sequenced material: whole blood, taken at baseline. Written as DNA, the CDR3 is TGTGCCACCAGTGATCGTAACCATGAGCAGTTCTTC. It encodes CATSDRNHEQFF.